Listed below are T cell receptor beta chains from one sample, sequenced in a study of Ad26.COV2.S vaccination and SARS-CoV-2 variants. Only in-frame clones appear in the TCRdb table, and some are missing; sequencing was by immunoSEQ multiplex PCR. The data show 350,000 to 500,000 clones, 90% seen once. This material consisted of peripheral blood, taken in a trial of Ad26.COV2.S vaccine versus placebo. These receptors all stem from a person between 18 and 65 years old who received the Ad26.COV2.S COVID-19 vaccine or a placebo. Both conserved end residues are part of each CDR3. D genes are given only for firm matches. Clone size is stated in some rows and not others, as once, few, many or a class when expanded.

size,V,length,D,J,DNA,CDR3
once,TRBV5-8,14,-,TRBJ1-4,TGTGCCAGCTCAAGGGGATTCACTAATGAAAAACTGTTTTTT,CASSRGFTNEKLFF
few,TRBV6-5,15,-,TRBJ1-3,TGTGCCAGCAGGGTAGCCAGTTACTCTGGAAACACCATATATTTT,CASRVASYSGNTIYF
-,TRBV9,19,-,TRBJ1-2,TGTGCCAGCAGCGTAGTAGGGCTTCCCCTACTGGGGGCCGCCGGTGGCTACACCTTC,CASSVVGLPLLGAAGGYTF
-,TRBV3-1/TRBV3-2,15,-,TRBJ1-1,TGTGCCAGCAGCCAAGTTGGACGGATGAACACTGAAGCTTTCTTT,CASSQVGRMNTEAFF
-,TRBV29-1,15,-,TRBJ1-2,TGCAGCGTGGGGTTTGTCCACAGGGTTTGGAATGGCTACACCTTC,CSVGFVHRVWNGYTF
-,TRBV3-1/TRBV3-2,13,-,TRBJ1-1,TGTGCCAGCAGCCCCCTCGAGAACACTGAAGCTTTCTTT,CASSPLENTEAFF
-,TRBV24-1,15,TRBD2,TRBJ2-5,TGTGCCACCAGTGACAACGGACTAGCGCAAGAGACCCAGTACTTC,CATSDNGLAQETQYF
-,TRBV7-8,16,TRBD1,TRBJ1-4,TGTGCCAGCAGCCCGGGGACAGCTTCAACTAATGAAAAACTGTTTTTT,CASSPGTASTNEKLFF
-,TRBV29-1,14,-,TRBJ1-3,TGCAGCGTTAACTTACAGGGTTCTGGAAACACCATATATTTT,CSVNLQGSGNTIYF
-,TRBV28,17,-,TRBJ2-7,TGTGCCAGCAGTTTTAGCCTCCTTACGATTAGCTCCTACGAGCAGTACTTC,CASSFSLLTISSYEQYF
-,TRBV14,15,-,TRBJ2-6,TGTGCCAGCAGCCAAGATCGACGCAGGCCCTCCGTCCTGACTTTC,CASSQDRRRPSVLTF
-,TRBV7-9,14,-,TRBJ1-2,TGTGCCAGCAGCTTAGGGGAGGCTAACTATGGCTACACCTTC,CASSLGEANYGYTF
-,TRBV28,17,-,TRBJ2-5,TGTGCCAGCAGTTTATCGGGGGCGCCTACCCCCCATGAGACCCAGTACTTC,CASSLSGAPTPHETQYF
-,TRBV9,16,TRBD2,TRBJ2-2,TGTGCCAGCAGCCCGGTAGCGGGAGGGCCGTCCGGGGAGCTGTTTTTT,CASSPVAGGPSGELFF
-,TRBV3-1/TRBV3-2,14,TRBD1,TRBJ1-6,TGTGCCAGCAGCCTCGGACAGGGGGGATCACCCCTCCACTTT,CASSLGQGGSPLHF
-,TRBV4-1,16,TRBD2,TRBJ2-2,TGCGCCAGCAGCCAAGAACTAGCGGGAGGGACCGGGGAGCTGTTTTTT,CASSQELAGGTGELFF
-,TRBV25-1,17,-,TRBJ2-1,TGTGCCAGCAGTGAAGAAGGGGCACCGAGCTCCTACAATGAGCAGTTCTTC,CASSEEGAPSSYNEQFF
-,TRBV27,11,-,TRBJ1-2,TGTGCCAGCAGTGGAGGGGGGGGCTACACCTTC,CASSGGGGYTF
-,TRBV7-2,16,TRBD1,TRBJ1-2,TGTGCCAGCAGCTTAGGTGTGGGACAGGGCACCTATGGCTACACCTTC,CASSLGVGQGTYGYTF
-,TRBV10-3,14,TRBD2,TRBJ2-2,TGTGCCATCAGTGCGGACGGGAGGGCCGGGGAGCTGTTTTTT,CAISADGRAGELFF
-,TRBV7-9,16,-,TRBJ1-5,TGTGCCAGCAGCTTCGGGGCCCAAGGGGGCAATCAGCCCCAGCATTTT,CASSFGAQGGNQPQHF
-,TRBV2,15,-,TRBJ2-3,TGTGCCAGCAGTGGGGCCGGGAGACGACCAGATACGCAGTATTTT,CASSGAGRRPDTQYF
-,TRBV19,14,TRBD1,TRBJ2-7,TGTGCCAGTAGTATAGACGACAGGGTCCACGAGCAGTACTTC,CASSIDDRVHEQYF
-,TRBV28,14,-,TRBJ2-5,TGTGCCAGCAGCGCGCCAGGGGTGGGTGAGACCCAGTACTTC,CASSAPGVGETQYF
-,TRBV7-9,14,-,TRBJ2-3,TGTGCCAGCAGCTCCGACCGGGCCACAGATACGCAGTATTTT,CASSSDRATDTQYF
-,TRBV18,17,TRBD1,TRBJ2-5,TGTGCCAGCTCACCACCGGAAATGACAGGGGGCCGGGAGACCCAGTACTTC,CASSPPEMTGGRETQYF
once,TRBV6-2/TRBV6-3,16,TRBD1,TRBJ1-2,TGTGCCAGCAGTTACTCCCCGGGACAGGGCGTCTATGGCTACACCTTC,CASSYSPGQGVYGYTF
-,TRBV2,16,TRBD2,TRBJ2-3,TGTGCCAGCAGAGTTCTAACGGGAGGGATCACAGATACGCAGTATTTT,CASRVLTGGITDTQYF
-,TRBV6-2/TRBV6-3,15,TRBD1,TRBJ1-1,TGTGCCAGCACCCCCCGGACAGGGGGCGTAGTACGAGCTTTCTTT,CASTPRTGGVVRAFF
-,TRBV19,12,-,TRBJ2-1,TGTGCCAGTAGTATATACGGCAATGAGCAGTTCTTC,CASSIYGNEQFF
-,TRBV7-9,15,-,TRBJ1-6,TGTGCCAGCAGCTCCCTGGAAGAGTATAATTCACCCCTCCACTTT,CASSSLEEYNSPLHF
-,TRBV19,15,TRBD1,TRBJ1-1,TGTGCCAGTAGTCCCCAACAGGGGATGAACACTGAAGCTTTCTTT,CASSPQQGMNTEAFF
-,TRBV19,14,TRBD2,TRBJ2-1,TGTGCCAGTACCAAGCGGGAGTACTACAATGAGCAGTTCTTC,CASTKREYYNEQFF
-,TRBV29-1,13,-,TRBJ1-2,TGCAGCGTTGTGGGTCCACAGAACTATGGCTACACCTTC,CSVVGPQNYGYTF
-,TRBV2,15,-,TRBJ2-5,TGTGCCAGCGGAGAACAGGGCGGGGACCAAGAGACCCAGTACTTC,CASGEQGGDQETQYF
once,TRBV3-1/TRBV3-2,16,-,TRBJ2-2,TGTGCCAGCACCCAGACAAGGCCCGGGGGCACCGGGGAGCTGTTTTTT,CASTQTRPGGTGELFF
-,TRBV15,15,-,TRBJ2-6,TGTGCCACCAGCAGCGGGGTCTCTGGGGCCAACGTCCTGACTTTC,CATSSGVSGANVLTF
-,TRBV10-3,12,-,TRBJ2-1,TGTGCCATCAGTGATGGGGGAAATGAGCAGTTCTTC,CAISDGGNEQFF
-,TRBV5-1,11,TRBD1,TRBJ2-5,TGCGCCAGCACCTCAGGGGGGACCCAGTACTTC,CASTSGGTQYF
-,TRBV27,16,TRBD2,TRBJ2-7,TGTGCCAGCAGTTGGGAGCGGGAGAGAAGCGGGTACGAGCAGTACTTC,CASSWERERSGYEQYF
-,TRBV27,15,TRBD1,TRBJ2-7,TGTGCCAGCAGTTCGGGGACAGGGGTGGCCTACGAGCAGTACTTC,CASSSGTGVAYEQYF
few,TRBV28,20,TRBD2,TRBJ2-3,TGTGCCAGCAGTCCCATCGGGGGACTAGCGGGAGGGGACGGAACAGATACGCAGTATTTT,CASSPIGGLAGGDGTDTQYF
-,TRBV6-6,15,TRBD1,TRBJ1-5,TGTGCCAGCAGTTACGCCGGGACAGCAAATCAGCCCCAGCATTTT,CASSYAGTANQPQHF
-,TRBV27,14,-,TRBJ1-1,TGTGCCAGCTTCCGAGGGATAGTGGACACTGAAGCTTTCTTT,CASFRGIVDTEAFF
-,TRBV5-1,13,-,TRBJ2-2,TGCGCCAGCAGCTCCAGAGGCACCGGGGAGCTGTTTTTT,CASSSRGTGELFF
once,TRBV12-3/TRBV12-4,13,-,TRBJ2-1,TGTGCCAGCAGTACCTTTAGCGGCAATGAGCAGTTCTTC,CASSTFSGNEQFF
-,TRBV12-3/TRBV12-4,13,-,TRBJ1-5,TGTGCCAGCAGTCTTCTCCGTAATCAGCCCCAGCATTTT,CASSLLRNQPQHF
-,TRBV15,18,TRBD2,TRBJ2-1,TGTGCCACCAGCAGAGATGGGGGGTTGGCGGGAGCTTACAATGAGCAGTTCTTC,CATSRDGGLAGAYNEQFF
-,TRBV7-2,13,-,TRBJ2-7,TGTGCCAGCAGCGACGATAGGTGGTCCGAGCAGTACTTC,CASSDDRWSEQYF
-,TRBV5-1,18,TRBD2,TRBJ2-2,TGCGCCAGCAGACACGGGACTAGCGGGAGTATGGGCATCGGGGAGCTGTTTTTT,CASRHGTSGSMGIGELFF
-,TRBV7-2,12,-,TRBJ2-7,TGTGCCAGCAGCTGGGACTTCTACGAGCAGTACTTC,CASSWDFYEQYF
-,TRBV20-1,11,-,TRBJ1-1,TGCAGTGCTAGAGGTAGGGGAGAAGCTTTCTTT,CSARGRGEAFF
-,TRBV10-3,14,-,TRBJ1-6,TGTGCCATCAGTGAAACAGGGAGGAATTCACCCCTCCACTTT,CAISETGRNSPLHF
-,TRBV7-2,14,-,TRBJ2-2,TGTGCCAGCAGCTCTGGTCTGGGAACCGGGGAGCTGTTTTTT,CASSSGLGTGELFF
-,TRBV6-2/TRBV6-3,12,TRBD2,TRBJ2-7,TGTGCCAGCAGTCCCCGGGGGGTCGAGCAGTACTTC,CASSPRGVEQYF
-,TRBV4-2,17,TRBD2,TRBJ2-1,TGTGCCAGCAGCCTCCGACTAGCGGGAGGGCCGGGCAATGAGCAGTTCTTC,CASSLRLAGGPGNEQFF
-,TRBV11-2,17,-,TRBJ2-6,TGTGCCAGCAGCTTAGTTCCGTCGGTATCTGGGGCCAACGTCCTGACTTTC,CASSLVPSVSGANVLTF
-,TRBV7-3,15,TRBD2,TRBJ2-3,TGTGCCAGCAGCTTGGCGGGCGGGAGTTGGGATACGCAGTATTTT,CASSLAGGSWDTQYF